These 26 T cell receptor beta chains were sequenced from one sample in a study of response to subunit inactivated influenza vaccine. Each CDR3 protein is one row after TCRdb ran MiXCR on the RT-PCR reads. The sample lists around 570,000 distinct CDR3 sequences, about 11% occurring once. These data also formed part of another study, on T cells expressing NK-cell markers. That work contributes: Generation of TCR beta cDNA was performed by 5'RACE template switching incorporating UMIs.

This sample comprised PBMCs from blood, obtained on the day of vaccination. These receptors all come from a man aged 50-59 years who received an inactivated influenza vaccine.

As for this clonotype: A much larger clone is a single base away; this may be a read error. V usage is TRBV6-4 and J usage is TRBJ2-2, with unresolved D. The CDR3 contains 14 residues. Germline values: CDR1 MRHNA, CDR2 SNTAGT. Trimming removed 7 bases at V and 5 bases at J, with 14 bases between. CDR3 loop: CASTDRIPTGELFF. CDR3 in DNA: TGTGCCAGCACAGACCGTATCCCAACCGGGGAGCTGTTTTTT.

This sequence joins TRBV5-1 and TRBJ2-7; TRBD2 matches at 9 bases. The CDR3 spans 15 residues. V gave up 0 bases and J gave up 5 bases; unmatched junction bases: 6. CDR1 is SGHRS and CDR2 is YFSETQ in the germline V gene. The CDR3, as DNA: TGCGCCAGCAGCTTGGTTAGCGGGAGTGGCGACGAGCAGTACTTC. It encodes CASSLVSGSGDEQYF. Supplemented by reference TRBV5-1 and TRBJ2-7, the full variable domain reads KAGVTQTPRYLIKTRGQQVTLSCSPISGHRSVSWYQQTPGQGLQFLFEYFSETQRNKGNFPGRFSGRQFSNSRSEMNVSTLELGDSALYLCASSLVSGSGDEQYFGPGTRLTVT.

This clonotype was detected only a few times. J is TRBJ1-6 and V is TRBV27, with 10 bases that match TRBD1. The CDR3 totals 14 residues. V was clipped by 3 bases and J by 10 bases; unmatched bases: 3. CDR1 is MNHEY, CDR2 SMNVEV, per germline (reference sequence). The CDR3 nucleotides are TGTGCCAGCAGTTTTTGGGACAGGGGATCACCCCTCCACTTT. It translates to CASSFWDRGSPLHF.

The genes are TRBV7-9 and TRBJ2-7, with 9 bases matching TRBD1. Germline assignment: CDR1 SEHNR and CDR2 FQNEAQ (reference sequence). Germline trimming cut 9 bases from V and 5 bases from J; bases unmatched to any gene: 5. The CDR3 has 12 amino acids. The CDR3 spells CASGQGSNEQYF. CDR3 DNA sequence: TGTGCCAGTGGACAGGGGTCTAACGAGCAGTACTTC.

This sequence joins TRBV6-6 and TRBJ2-1; possible D gene TRBD2, 6 bases. The CDR3 loop spans 13 amino acids. From germline, CDR1 is MNHNY and CDR2 SVGAGI (reference sequence). V was pared by 2 bases and J by 7 bases, with 9 bases between. CDR3 protein: CASSYPGRNEQFF. The DNA of the CDR3 is TGTGCCAGCAGTTACCCAGGGAGGAATGAGCAGTTCTTC.

This chain uses TRBV24-1 with TRBJ2-1; D is possibly TRBD1 (6 bases). CDR3 size: 13 residues. Per the germline V gene, CDR1 is KGHDR and CDR2 is SFDVKD. Trimming pared 3 bases from V and 6 bases from J, leaving 8 bases between. Written as DNA, the CDR3 is TGTGCCACCAGTGATCCAGGGGTCAATGAGCAGTTCTTC. It specifies CATSDPGVNEQFF.

The chain carries TRBV12-3 or TRBV12-4 and TRBJ2-1; no reliable D call. The V gene lost 7 bases and the J gene lost 4 bases, with 11 bases spanning the gap. The CDR3 has 13 residues. The CDR3 sequence: CASTPRRYNEQFF. DNA of the CDR3: TGTGCCAGCACCCCACGTCGGTACAATGAGCAGTTCTTC.

This clonotype was seen ten or more times. The chain combines TRBV20-1 with TRBJ2-4, with D perhaps TRBD2 (6 bases). Germline V CDR1 and CDR2: DFQATT, SNEGSKA (reference sequence). The CDR3 contains 13 residues. V dropped 1 base and J dropped 7 bases, with 11 bases sitting between them. The CDR3 spells CSARGLGGNIQYF. The DNA for the CDR3 is TGCAGTGCTAGAGGACTAGGTGGGAACATTCAGTACTTC.

This clonotype was detected only a few times. The chain combines TRBV3-1 with TRBJ2-1; D ambiguous. The CDR3 runs 13 residues. CDR1 LGHDT and CDR2 YNNKEL come from the germline V gene (reference sequence). The V end lost 0 bases, the J end lost 9 bases, and 9 bases lay between the germline ends. As DNA, the CDR3 is TGTGCCAGCAGCCAAGACCCTCTGACTGAGCAGTTCTTC. Protein sequence: CASSQDPLTEQFF.

This clonotype was observed a few times. The V call is TRBV7-2, the J call TRBJ2-2; 8 bases line up with TRBD2. The CDR3 runs 15 residues. V lost 5 bases to trimming and J lost 4 bases; unmatched junction nucleotides: 6. Germline assignment: CDR1 SGHTA and CDR2 FQGNSA. The chain's CDR3 is CASSPRLATTGELFF. The DNA of the CDR3 is TGTGCCAGCAGCCCAAGACTAGCGACCACCGGGGAGCTGTTTTTT. The full variable domain, in which reference TRBV7-2 and TRBJ2-2 provide the parts outside the CDR3, is GAGVSQSPSNKVTEKGKDVELRCDPISGHTALYWYRQSLGQGLEFLIYFQGNSAPDKSGLPSDRFSAERTGGSVSTLTIQRTQQEDSAVYLCASSPRLATTGELFFGEGSRLTVL.

This chain uses TRBV27 with TRBJ2-2; 8 bases align to TRBD1. The CDR3 contains 16 residues. Looked up from germline, CDR1 is MNHEY and CDR2 is SMNVEV (reference sequence). The trim removed 5 bases at V and 1 base at J, leaving 6 bases unmatched. Here the CDR3 DNA reads TGTGCCAGCAGTCAAGGACAGGGCATGAACACCGGGGAGCTGTTTTTT. Translated, it gives CASSQGQGMNTGELFF.

This clonotype was seen only a few times. The J gene is TRBJ2-3, the V gene TRBV20-1, with 11 bases fitting TRBD2. The J segment lost 6 bases and the V segment lost 6 bases, leaving 11 bases of the junction unmatched. Looked up from germline, CDR1 is DFQATT and CDR2 is SNEGSKA (reference sequence). The CDR3 runs 15 residues. CDR3 sequence: CSARGLAEPRDTQYF. CDR3 DNA: TGCAGTGCAAGGGGACTAGCGGAGCCCCGGGATACGCAGTATTTT.

This clonotype was observed a few times. CDR3 region: CASSYADSSNQPQHF. DNA of the CDR3: TGTGCCAGCAGTTACGCGGACAGTAGCAATCAGCCCCAGCATTTT. The chain recombines TRBV6-5 with TRBJ1-5, with D perhaps TRBD1 (6 bases). With 2 bases removed from V and 0 bases from J, the gap between germline ends came to 8 bases. CDR1 MNHEY and CDR2 SVGAGI come from the germline V gene. The CDR3 spans 15 residues.

This clonotype was picked up a small number of times. The chain employs TRBV5-1 and TRBJ2-1, with TRBD1 identical over 7 bases. The CDR3 totals 15 residues. Germline V gene data show CDR1 as SGHRS and CDR2 as YFSETQ. The V gene end was trimmed by 1 base and the J gene end by 7 bases; junction bases not matched to a gene: 8. CDR3 nucleotide sequence: TGCGCCAGCAGCTTGTCAGGACAGGCTACGAATGAGCAGTTCTTC. It codes for CASSLSGQATNEQFF.

In this sample, this clonotype turned up once. Here the CDR3 DNA reads TGTGCCAGCAGCCCCTTCGAACGGGAGGGCCTGGATGAGCAGTTCTTC. It yields the protein CASSPFEREGLDEQFF. This sequence joins TRBV3-1 and TRBJ2-1; TRBD2 matches 8 bases. The ends lost 4 bases at V and 8 bases at J; junction bases unmatched: 13. Germline V gene sequence: CDR1 LGHDT, CDR2 YNNKEL (reference sequence). This CDR3 region has 16 residues.

Only a few counts were recorded for this clonotype. The CDR3 reads CASRPTSGGLKDTQYF. CDR3 nucleotides: TGTGCCAGCAGACCTACTAGCGGGGGATTAAAAGATACGCAGTATTTT. The V and J genes are TRBV12-3 or TRBV12-4 and TRBJ2-3, with TRBD2 identical over 11 bases. This CDR3 comprises 16 residues. V trimming: 6 bases; J trimming: 5 bases; junction bases outside the gene matches: 10.

In its sample, this clonotype was seen a few times. This chain uses TRBV30 with TRBJ2-5; the D is unclear. Trimming left V 0 bases short and J 5 bases short, with 7 bases between. The CDR3 has 12 residues. Germline CDR1 is GTSNPN and CDR2 is SVGIG (reference sequence). The CDR3 nucleotides are TGTGCCTGGAGTGTAGGACGGGAGACCCAGTACTTC. Protein sequence: CAWSVGRETQYF.

This clonotype was counted many times. The chain recombines TRBV10-3 with TRBJ1-6; no clear D. Trimming removed 10 bases from V and 10 bases from J, with 17 bases in between. The V gene's germline CDR1 is ENHRY and CDR2 SYGVKD. CDR3 length equals 13 residues. As DNA, the CDR3 is TGTGCCAGCAGGAATCAAGGGAGGTCACCCCTCCACTTT. This gives the protein CASRNQGRSPLHF.

The chain employs TRBV5-1 and TRBJ1-6, with TRBD1 as a possible D gene (5 bases). V was shortened by 6 bases and J by 7 bases, with 26 bases between the two germline ends. This CDR3 is 18 amino acids long. Germline V gene sequence: CDR1 SGHRS, CDR2 YFSETQ. CDR3 in DNA: TGCGCCAGCACTACGACAGCGGGGGACGCGATCCTAAATTCACCCCTCCACTTT. Residues: CASTTTAGDAILNSPLHF.

V gene TRBV7-2 combines with J gene TRBJ2-1; TRBD2 might be the D (5 bases). Germline V gene lookup returns CDR1 SGHTA and CDR2 FQGNSA. The CDR3 sequence is 13 residues long. Trimming pared 3 bases from V and 9 bases from J, leaving 12 bases between. This chain's CDR3 is CASSFASRTEQFF. CDR3 bases: TGTGCCAGCAGCTTCGCTAGCCGCACTGAGCAGTTCTTC.

This clonotype has a count of ten or more. The V gene is TRBV5-1, the J gene TRBJ1-1, with 9 nucleotides matching TRBD1. Germline CDR1 is SGHRS and CDR2 is YFSETQ. The trim removed 5 bases at V and 6 bases at J, leaving 11 bases unmatched. The CDR3 spans 15 residues. DNA for the CDR3: TGCGCCAGCAGAGATACCCGACAGGGGGTTGCTGAAGCTTTCTTT. As protein: CASRDTRQGVAEAFF.

A note on this clonotype: This may be a read error: a much more frequent sequence differs by one nucleotide. The chain joins TRBV7-2 to TRBJ2-7; 8 bases line up with TRBD1. CDR1 SGHTA and CDR2 FQGNSA come from the germline V gene. Germline trimming cut 2 bases from V and 6 bases from J; bases unmatched to any gene: 9. This CDR3 is built from 15 residues. CDR3 sequence (DNA): TGTGCCAGCAGCTTATTAGGGCCAGGGGGCGGCGAGCAGTACTTC. This sequence encodes CASSLLGPGGGEQYF.

V gene TRBV27 combines with J gene TRBJ1-5; 8 nucleotides align to TRBD1. The CDR3 is 15 residues long. Germline assignment: CDR1 MNHEY and CDR2 SMNVEV (reference sequence). The junction had 14 bases not matched to a gene; V was cut back by 8 bases and J by 8 bases. The CDR3 bases are TGTGCCAGCTGTGGTACGGACAGGGCCATTGAGCCCCAGCATTTT. It yields the protein CASCGTDRAIEPQHF.

This clonotype has at least ten counts. The chain is built from TRBV5-1 and TRBJ2-1; D possibly corresponds to TRBD1 (6 bases). The germline V and J ends were trimmed by 7 bases and 0 bases, with 14 bases remaining between them. The CDR3 extends over 15 amino acids. Germline V gene lookup returns CDR1 SGHRS and CDR2 YFSETQ. CDR3: CASGQGLSSYNEQFF. The CDR3 DNA follows: TGCGCCAGCGGGCAGGGGTTGAGCTCCTACAATGAGCAGTTCTTC.

A single count supports this clonotype. The gene calls are TRBV3-1 and TRBJ2-3; maybe TRBD2 (6 bases). Trimming removed 3 bases at V and 4 bases at J, with 17 bases between. Germline V CDR1 and CDR2: LGHDT, YNNKEL (reference sequence). The CDR3 extends over 16 amino acids. Here the CDR3 reads CASSHRAGGVPDTQYF. DNA for the CDR3: TGTGCCAGCAGCCATCGAGCGGGCGGGGTGCCAGATACGCAGTATTTT.

This clonotype occurred a few times. This sequence joins TRBV4-2 and TRBJ1-1, with a weak D call TRBD1 (6 bases). The CDR3 has 16 residues. Germline lookup yields CDR1 LGHNA and CDR2 YNFKEQ. V lost 0 bases to trimming and J lost 4 bases, with 15 bases between them. CDR3 protein: CASSQDPRRGGTEAFF. The DNA for the CDR3 is TGTGCCAGCAGCCAAGATCCCCGGAGGGGGGGCACTGAAGCTTTCTTT.